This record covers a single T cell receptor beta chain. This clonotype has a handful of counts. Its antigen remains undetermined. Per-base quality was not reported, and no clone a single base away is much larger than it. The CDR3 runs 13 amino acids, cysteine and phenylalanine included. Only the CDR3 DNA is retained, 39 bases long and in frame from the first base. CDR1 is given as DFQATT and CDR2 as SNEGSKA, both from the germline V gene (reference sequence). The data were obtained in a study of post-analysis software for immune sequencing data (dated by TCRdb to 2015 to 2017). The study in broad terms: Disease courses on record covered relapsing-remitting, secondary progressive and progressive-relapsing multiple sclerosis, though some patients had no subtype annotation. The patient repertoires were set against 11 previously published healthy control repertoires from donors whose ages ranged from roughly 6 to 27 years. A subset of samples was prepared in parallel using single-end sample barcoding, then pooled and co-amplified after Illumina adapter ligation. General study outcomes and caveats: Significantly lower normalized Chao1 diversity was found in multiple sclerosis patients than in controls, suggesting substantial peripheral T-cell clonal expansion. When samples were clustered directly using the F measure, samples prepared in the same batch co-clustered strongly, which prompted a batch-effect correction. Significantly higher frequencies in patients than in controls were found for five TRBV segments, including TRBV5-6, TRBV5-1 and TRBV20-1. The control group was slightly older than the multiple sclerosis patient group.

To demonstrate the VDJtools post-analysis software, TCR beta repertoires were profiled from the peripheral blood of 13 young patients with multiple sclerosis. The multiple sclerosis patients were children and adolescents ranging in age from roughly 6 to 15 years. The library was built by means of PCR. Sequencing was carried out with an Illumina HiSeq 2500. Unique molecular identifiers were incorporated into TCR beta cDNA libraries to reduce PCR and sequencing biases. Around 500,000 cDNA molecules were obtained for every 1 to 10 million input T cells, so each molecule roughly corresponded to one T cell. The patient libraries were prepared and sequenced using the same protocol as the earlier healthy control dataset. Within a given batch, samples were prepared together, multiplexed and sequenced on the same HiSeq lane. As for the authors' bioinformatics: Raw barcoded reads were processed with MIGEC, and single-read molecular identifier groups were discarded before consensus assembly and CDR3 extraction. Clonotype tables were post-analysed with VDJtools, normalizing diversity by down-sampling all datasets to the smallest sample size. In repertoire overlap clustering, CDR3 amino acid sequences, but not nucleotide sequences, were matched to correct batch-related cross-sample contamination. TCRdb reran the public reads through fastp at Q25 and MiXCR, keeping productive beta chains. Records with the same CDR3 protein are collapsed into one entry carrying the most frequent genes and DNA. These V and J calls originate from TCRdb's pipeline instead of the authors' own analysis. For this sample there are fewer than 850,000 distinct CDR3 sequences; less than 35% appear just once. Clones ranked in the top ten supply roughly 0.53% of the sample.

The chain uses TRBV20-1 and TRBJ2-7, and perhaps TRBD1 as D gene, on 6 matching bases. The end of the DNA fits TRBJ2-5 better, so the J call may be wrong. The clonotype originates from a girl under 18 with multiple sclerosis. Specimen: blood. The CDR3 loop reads CSARDRQGETQYF. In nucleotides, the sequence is TGCAGTGCTAGAGATAGGCAGGGGGAGACCCAGTACTTC.